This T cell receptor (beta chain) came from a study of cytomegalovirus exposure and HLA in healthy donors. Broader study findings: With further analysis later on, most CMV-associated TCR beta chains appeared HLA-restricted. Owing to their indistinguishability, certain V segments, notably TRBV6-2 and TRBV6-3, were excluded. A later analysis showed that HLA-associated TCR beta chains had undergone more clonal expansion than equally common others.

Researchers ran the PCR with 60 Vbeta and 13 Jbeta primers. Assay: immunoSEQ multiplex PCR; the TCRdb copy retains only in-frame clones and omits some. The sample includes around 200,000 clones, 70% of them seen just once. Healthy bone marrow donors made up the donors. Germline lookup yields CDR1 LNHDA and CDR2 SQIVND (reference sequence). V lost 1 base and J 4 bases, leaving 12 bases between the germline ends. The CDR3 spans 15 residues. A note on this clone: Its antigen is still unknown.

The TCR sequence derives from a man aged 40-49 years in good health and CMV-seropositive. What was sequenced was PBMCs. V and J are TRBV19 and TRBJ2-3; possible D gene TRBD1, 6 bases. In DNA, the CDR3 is TGTGCCAGTAGTATAGGCGGCAGGGGCGCAGATACGCAGTATTTT. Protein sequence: CASSIGGRGADTQYF.